Shown below are 10 T cell receptor beta chains from a single sample sequenced in a study of T cell repertoires in cytomegalovirus infection (dated by TCRdb to about 2019). The run used an Illumina HiSeq 1500. TCRdb reworked the public reads: Q25 trimming with fastp, MiXCR clone assembly, productive beta chains retained. Each entry is one CDR3 protein sequence, shown with its most common DNA and genes. This sample gives 45,000 to 60,000 distinct CDR3 sequences in total; around a fifth of them show up just once. Of the sample, more than 55% is held by the ten largest clones. What these receptors recognize is not known. Read against the paper, the sample's treatment or condition label means: in vitro stimulation with specific CMV peptide epitopes to enrich CMV-specific T cells. Sample: CD8+ T cells from cultured PBMCs, taken from culture after CMV antigen stimulation. The receptors stem from a human donor in good health (CMV status not recorded). Some clones in this sample may be carry-over from other donors' samples.

This clonotype was counted between two and nine times. The chain is built from TRBV6-5 and TRBJ2-3; maybe TRBD1 (6 bases). This CDR3 region has 13 residues. Between the trimmed V and J ends, which lost 0 bases and 5 bases, there was a span of 6 bases. The germline gives CDR1 MNHEY, CDR2 SVGAGI. In DNA, the CDR3 is TGTGCCAGCAGTTACTCAGGGGGAGATACGCAGTATTTT. Protein product: CASSYSGGDTQYF.

This clonotype was seen only a few times. The chain is built from TRBV29-1 and TRBJ2-7; the match to TRBD1 covers 11 bases. There are 13 residues in the CDR3. V shed 7 bases, J shed 2 bases, and the junction held 4 bases outside the gene matches. The germline gives CDR1 SQVTM, CDR2 ANQGSEA. Written as DNA, the CDR3 is TGCAGCGGACTGGGACAGGGGGCCTACGAGCAGTACTTC. Encoded protein: CSGLGQGAYEQYF.

The chain employs TRBV7-2 and TRBJ2-7; the D call may be TRBD1 or TRBD2 (5 bases each). Germline V gives CDR1 SGHTA, CDR2 FQGNSA. The CDR3 is 14 residues long. Trimming cost V 3 bases and J 2 bases, with 11 bases left between them. The CDR3 here is CASSFDQGAYEQYF. CDR3 coding DNA: TGTGCCAGCAGCTTTGACCAGGGAGCCTACGAGCAGTACTTC.

This clonotype appeared a few times. The rearrangement joins TRBV7-2 to TRBJ2-3, with D tentatively TRBD2 (7 bases). The V gene's germline CDR1 is SGHTA and CDR2 FQGNSA. Trimming stripped 5 bases from V and 4 bases from J, with 16 bases between. This CDR3 has 15 residues. The CDR3, as DNA: TGTGCCAGCAGCGAGTCTGGGGGGGCCGCAGATACGCAGTATTTT. It encodes CASSESGGAADTQYF.

V is TRBV7-8 and J is TRBJ1-5, with D hard to call. Germline lookup yields CDR1 SGHVS and CDR2 FQNEAQ. Trimming removed 2 bases at V and 1 base at J, with 12 bases between. The CDR3 contains 16 residues. CDR3 region: CASSLNEGHSNQPQHF. Here the CDR3 DNA reads TGTGCCAGCAGCTTAAATGAGGGCCACAGCAATCAGCCCCAGCATTTT.

The table lists this clonotype with a few counts. The chain combines TRBV7-9 with TRBJ1-5; D perhaps matches TRBD1 (6 bases). V lost 1 base to trimming and J lost 6 bases, with 19 bases between them. The length of the CDR3 is 17 residues. The germline CDR1 and CDR2 sequences are SEHNR and FQNEAQ (reference sequence). For the CDR3, the DNA is TGTGCCAGCAGCTTAGGGGGGGGCGGGGCGGCCGGTCAGCCCCAGCATTTT. Protein product: CASSLGGGGAAGQPQHF.

The chain couples TRBV27 to TRBJ1-5, with D perhaps TRBD1 (6 bases). This CDR3 has 15 residues. The V end was cut by 5 bases, the J end by 6 bases, with 17 bases between. The germline V gene has CDR1 MNHEY and CDR2 SMNVEV (reference sequence). CDR3 region: CASSAQGWGGQPQHF. The CDR3 region has the DNA TGTGCCAGCAGTGCACAGGGTTGGGGAGGTCAGCCCCAGCATTTT.

The chain uses TRBV6-2 or TRBV6-3 and TRBJ2-7; D unresolved. V shed 2 bases and J shed 3 bases, with 5 bases lying between them. Per germline, CDR1 MNHEY and CDR2 SVGEGT. The CDR3 sequence is 12 residues long. Here the CDR3 reads CASSYVGYEQYF. CDR3 DNA sequence: TGTGCCAGCAGTTACGTCGGCTACGAGCAGTACTTC.

The chain recombines TRBV6-6 with TRBJ2-3, with D perhaps TRBD1 (6 bases). The CDR3 is 19 residues long. V shed 4 bases and J shed 1 base, with 24 bases lying between them. Germline assignment: CDR1 MNHNY and CDR2 SVGAGI (reference sequence). CDR3 residues: CASSSFTGTFYYGTDTQYF. Written as DNA, the CDR3 is TGTGCCAGCAGTTCCTTTACCGGGACATTCTACTATGGCACAGATACGCAGTATTTT.

This clonotype was seen repeatedly, ten times or more. The chain couples TRBV7-8 to TRBJ2-7; a weak D match, TRBD2 (5 bases). V was shortened by 6 bases and J by 7 bases, with 19 bases between the two germline ends. Germline lookup yields CDR1 SGHVS and CDR2 FQNEAQ. The CDR3 totals 14 residues. The CDR3 sequence: CASRKSTRAREQYF. The CDR3, as DNA: TGTGCCAGCAGGAAATCGACGAGGGCTCGGGAGCAGTACTTC.